This TCR beta chain was identified in a study of cytomegalovirus exposure and HLA in healthy donors. The PCR had 60 Vbeta and 13 Jbeta primers. Profiled with immunoSEQ multiplex PCR; TCRdb holds only in-frame clones, not every one. The repertoire includes about 190,000 clones, approximately 79% of them detected once, and less than 2% sits in the top ten. CDR1 and CDR2 from the germline V gene are MGHDK and SYGVNS. This CDR3 comprises 12 residues. Deletions cut 3 bases from V and 4 bases from J, with 6 bases between. This chain joins TRBV25-1 and TRBJ1-1; D not certain. Sequencing was carried out using PBMCs. The receptor comes from a woman aged 18-30 years in good health and CMV-seronegative. CDR3 sequence reads: CASSDRRTEAFF. CDR3 in DNA: TGTGCCAGCAGTGACCGTCGCACTGAAGCTTTCTTT.